Described below is a single T cell receptor (beta chain) sequence and its context. There is no known antigen for this receptor. Qualities for individual bases were not recorded, and no much larger clone is one base off. This sample is part of a study of shared clonotypes between healthy human individuals (dated by TCRdb to the early 2020s). Describing the broader study: Three men and two women, aged 18 to 49 years, made up the cohort. For each donor, three plates each were used for CD4 naive and CD4 memory, two plates were used for CD8 naive, and one plate was used for CD8 memory. Blood TCR repertoires of about 5 healthy adults were deeply sequenced to estimate repertoire size and the extent of clonotype sharing between individuals. To increase sequencing depth and limit assay-specific biases, TCR repertoire library preparation and sequencing were carried out by different laboratories using diverse techniques. Between about 0.85 and 8.9 billion PBMCs per donor were obtained by leukapheresis.

Study-wide conclusions, independent of this receptor: Pairwise subsampling led to the expectation that sequencing depth would affect the degree of clonotype sharing among donors. Rarefaction of sorted-subset datasets indicated incomplete sequencing despite the large sequencing depth. Estimated clonotype richness was generally larger for naive than for memory subsets. Only blood was sampled, and tissue TCR repertoires likely differ from those in blood. When a handful of donors were compared, the shared fraction of clonotypes was about 5.2% for naive CD4, 3% to 4% for naive CD8, more than 2% for memory CD4, and around 0.37% for memory CD8. The genetic and exposure-history diversity represented was limited by the small number of donors. Clonotypes shared by all four sorted-subset donors showed higher generation probabilities than non-shared clonotypes.

For the CD8 naive samples, CD45RO-negative cells were positively selected for CCR7, yielding a CD45RA+CCR7+ population from which TemRA cells were excluded. Donors were healthy HIV-negative adults with no recently reported acute infections or vaccinations. Every donor was a Caucasian adult residing in Nashville, Tennessee, USA. Blood was collected by leukapheresis, and PBMCs were isolated by Ficoll-Histopaque density gradient centrifugation and then cryopreserved in liquid nitrogen vapor phase. Analytical flow cytometry was used to check the purity and quantity of each magnetically sorted T cell population. Each sorted fraction had its genomic DNA isolated and then quantified by UV absorbance on a Nanodrop 2000c. Using the deep immunoSEQ assay, multiplex PCR amplified TCR CDR3 regions from genomic DNA. For each cell subset, the extracted genomic DNA was distributed evenly across all wells of several immunoSEQ 96-well plates, and each plate served as one replicate. Each replicate PCR for sorted subsets received about 180 ng genomic DNA, equal to tens of thousands of T cell genomes. Purified libraries were quantified with a Qubit 3.0 fluorometer, sized on a Bioanalyzer 2100, and re-quantified with the KAPA Library Quantification kit. Every immunoSEQ 96-well plate was sequenced on a separate single-read 150-cycle Illumina NextSeq 550 flow cell. As for the original processing: Because only junctional sequences without quality scores were contained in the immunoSEQ output, filtering matching that applied to full-length reads could not be performed. To assign V/J genes and CDR3, sequences were annotated against IMGT germline references using PyIR, a Python wrapper for IgBLAST v1.9. Reads with weak V/J assignments (E-value above 1e-6), missing CDR3, stop codons, out-of-frame junctions, or ambiguous translated residues were removed. V3J clonotypes were defined as sequences sharing the same inferred V gene, J gene, and CDR3 amino acid sequence. To compute the percentage overlap between repertoires, the number of shared unique clonotypes was divided by the size of the smaller repertoire. Three approaches were used to assess repertoire richness: RTK rarefaction, the Chao1 estimator, and Recon v2.1 estimates of unobserved clonotypes. Generation probabilities for all TCRbeta clonotypes obtained by the gDNA method from a few donors were computed using OLGA. This is the immuneACCESS table as TCRdb keeps it, with only in-frame sequences that have V and J called. A part of the clones is gone; compared with another copy, unresolved V genes explain less than half, and the rest is unexplained. D and trimming come from the DNA, and the V and J calls and clone size come from that table. For this sample there are about 2 million clones; approximately 94% appear just once. About 1.1% of the sample belongs to the ten largest clones.

The sequencing sample was made of naive CD8+ T cells sorted from blood. Taken with the paper, the label for cell subset or site translates to: CD45RA+CCR7+. This sequence was found in a man between 18 and 35 years old in good health.

The CDR3 protein sequence reads: CASSVEGPPTYEQYF. The base sequence is TGTGCCAGCAGCGTCGAAGGCCCGCCTACCTACGAGCAGTACTTC. Rearrangement joined TRBV14 to TRBJ2-7; the D gene lacks a confident call. The junction carries 16 bases between V and J, which are trimmed by 5 bases and 2 bases respectively. The germline V gene supplies CDR1 SGHDN and CDR2 FVKESK. The CDR3 holds 15 amino acids from the cysteine to the phenylalanine. The DNA shown is the 45-base CDR3, in frame from base 1. Reference TRBV14 and TRBJ2-7 genes cover what lies past the CDR3, so the full variable domain is EAGVTQFPSHSVIEKGQTVTLRCDPISGHDNLYWYRRVMGKEIKFLLHFVKESKQDESGMPNNRFLAERTGGTYSTLKVQPAELEDSGVYFCASSVEGPPTYEQYFGPGTRLTVT.